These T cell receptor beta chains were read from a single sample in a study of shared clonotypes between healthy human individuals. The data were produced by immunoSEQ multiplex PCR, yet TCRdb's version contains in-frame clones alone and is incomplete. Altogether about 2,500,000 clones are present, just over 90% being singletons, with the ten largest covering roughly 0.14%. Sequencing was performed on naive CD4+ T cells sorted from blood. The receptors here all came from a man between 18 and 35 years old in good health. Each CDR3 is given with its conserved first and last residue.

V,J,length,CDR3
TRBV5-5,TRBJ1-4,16,CASSGSVGTLREKLFF
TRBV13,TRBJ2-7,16,CASSSASGTGWYEQYF
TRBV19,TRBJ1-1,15,CASSLSLRRTTEAFF
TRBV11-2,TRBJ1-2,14,CASSVDRVDGGYTF
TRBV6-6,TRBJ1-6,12,CATAPPNSPLHF
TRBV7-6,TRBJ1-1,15,CASSLVARGDTEAFF
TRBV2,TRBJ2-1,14,CASTGTRVSNEQFF
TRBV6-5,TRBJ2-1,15,CASSSHLLEKWEQFF
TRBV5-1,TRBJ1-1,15,CASSRGQGMNTEAFF
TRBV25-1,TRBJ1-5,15,CASSEDDRPNQPQHF